This note documents a single T cell receptor (beta chain) sequence. The antigen remains undetermined. Regarding time point: week 23, last vaccination. Each vaccine dose was 300 ug of mutant IDH1 20-mer peptide, with topical imiquimod. The donor cohort comprised cases of new WHO grade 3 or 4 IDH1-mutant, ATRX-lost astrocytoma. Produced via immunoSEQ multiplex PCR; TCRdb's table is partial and in-frame only. The sample has tens of thousands of clones, 80% seen once. This sample stems from a study of a mutant IDH1 vaccine in newly diagnosed glioma. Across the study: It was radiotherapy, temozolomide, or both that patients received previously, with most receiving both.

Germline loops: CDR1 SQVTM, CDR2 ANQGSEA. CDR3 size: 14 residues. Trimming took off 8 bases at V and 5 bases at J, with 21 bases between the two ends. General study points: Apparently unrelated to pseudoprogression were changes in the top peripheral T cell clonotypes. Approximately 95% of patients showed vaccine-induced immune responses across multiple MHC alleles.

This material consisted of PBMCs, taken from a glioma patient whose treatment included an IDH1 peptide vaccine. The receptor was isolated from a man aged 35 to 55 with glioma. The gene calls are TRBV29-1 and TRBJ1-2; D possibly corresponds to TRBD1 (5 bases). The CDR3 DNA follows: TGCAGCTCACAAATAATAGACAGAGGATATGGCTACACCTTC. Translated: CSSQIIDRGYGYTF. Variable domain in full (rest from reference TRBV29-1 and TRBJ1-2): SAVISQKPSRDICQRGTSLTIQCQVDSQVTMMFWYRQQPGQSLTLIATANQGSEATYESGFVIDKFPISRPNLTFSTLTVSNMSPEDSSIYLCSSQIIDRGYGYTFGSGTRLTVV.